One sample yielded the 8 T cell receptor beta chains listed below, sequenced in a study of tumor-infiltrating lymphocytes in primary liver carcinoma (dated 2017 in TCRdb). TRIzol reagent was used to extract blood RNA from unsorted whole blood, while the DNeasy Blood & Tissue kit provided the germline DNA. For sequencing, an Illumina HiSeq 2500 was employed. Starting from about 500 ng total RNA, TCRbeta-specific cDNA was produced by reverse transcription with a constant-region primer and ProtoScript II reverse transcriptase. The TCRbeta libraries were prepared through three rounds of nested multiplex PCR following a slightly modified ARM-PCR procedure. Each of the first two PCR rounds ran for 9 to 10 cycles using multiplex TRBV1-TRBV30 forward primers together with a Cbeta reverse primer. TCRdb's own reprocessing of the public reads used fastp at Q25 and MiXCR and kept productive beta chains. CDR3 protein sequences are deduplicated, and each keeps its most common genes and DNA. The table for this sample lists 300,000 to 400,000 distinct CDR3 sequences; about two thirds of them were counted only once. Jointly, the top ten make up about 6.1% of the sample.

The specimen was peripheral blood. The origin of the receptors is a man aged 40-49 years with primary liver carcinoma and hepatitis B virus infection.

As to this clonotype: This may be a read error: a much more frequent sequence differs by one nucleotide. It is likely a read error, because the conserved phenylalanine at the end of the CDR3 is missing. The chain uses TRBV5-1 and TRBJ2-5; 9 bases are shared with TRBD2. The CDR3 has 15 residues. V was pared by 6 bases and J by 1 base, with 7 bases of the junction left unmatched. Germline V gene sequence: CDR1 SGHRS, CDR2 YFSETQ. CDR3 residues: CASKLAGYFQETQYI. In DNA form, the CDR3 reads TGCGCCAGCAAGCTAGCGGGATATTTCCAAGAGACCCAGTACATC.

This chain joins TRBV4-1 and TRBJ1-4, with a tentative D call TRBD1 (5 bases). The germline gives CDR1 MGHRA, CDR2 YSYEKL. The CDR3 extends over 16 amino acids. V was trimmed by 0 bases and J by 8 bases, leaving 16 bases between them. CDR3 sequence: CASSQETGLRTEKLFF. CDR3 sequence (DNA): TGCGCCAGCAGCCAAGAAACAGGCCTGAGAACGGAAAAACTGTTTTTT.

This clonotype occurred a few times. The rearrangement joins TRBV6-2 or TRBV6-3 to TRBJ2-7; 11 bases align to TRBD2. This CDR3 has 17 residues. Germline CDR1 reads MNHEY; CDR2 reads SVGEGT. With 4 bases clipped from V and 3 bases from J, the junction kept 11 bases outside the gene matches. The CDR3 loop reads CASSSLFSGRAFYEQYF. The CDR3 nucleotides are TGTGCCAGCAGTTCGCTTTTTAGCGGGAGGGCCTTCTACGAGCAGTACTTC.

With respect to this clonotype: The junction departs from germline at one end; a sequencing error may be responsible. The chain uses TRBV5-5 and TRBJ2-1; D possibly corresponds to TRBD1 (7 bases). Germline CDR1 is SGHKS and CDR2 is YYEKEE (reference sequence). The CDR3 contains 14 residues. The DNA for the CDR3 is TGTGCCAGCAGCCTGGAGGGGGCAAGGGGTGAGCGGTTCTTC. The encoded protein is CASSLEGARGERFF. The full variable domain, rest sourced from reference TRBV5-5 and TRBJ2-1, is DAGVTQSPTHLIKTRGQQVTLRCSPISGHKSVSWYQQVLGQGPQFIFQYYEKEERGRGNFPDRFSARQFPNYSSELNVNALLLGDSALYLCASSLEGARGERFFGPGTRLTVL.

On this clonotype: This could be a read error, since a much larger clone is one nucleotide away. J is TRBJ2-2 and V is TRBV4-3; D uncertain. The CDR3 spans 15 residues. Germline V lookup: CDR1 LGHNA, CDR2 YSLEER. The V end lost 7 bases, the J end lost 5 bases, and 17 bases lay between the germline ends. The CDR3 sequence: CASIREATKTGELFF. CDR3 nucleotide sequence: TGCGCCAGCATCCGAGAGGCAACTAAGACCGGGGAGCTGTTTTTT.

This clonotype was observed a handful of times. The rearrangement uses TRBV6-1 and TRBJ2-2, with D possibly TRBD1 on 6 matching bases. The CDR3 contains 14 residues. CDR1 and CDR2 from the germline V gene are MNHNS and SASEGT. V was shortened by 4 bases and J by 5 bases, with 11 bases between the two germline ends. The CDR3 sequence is CASSGQVRTGELFF. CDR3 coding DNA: TGTGCCAGCAGTGGACAGGTTAGGACCGGGGAGCTGTTTTTT.

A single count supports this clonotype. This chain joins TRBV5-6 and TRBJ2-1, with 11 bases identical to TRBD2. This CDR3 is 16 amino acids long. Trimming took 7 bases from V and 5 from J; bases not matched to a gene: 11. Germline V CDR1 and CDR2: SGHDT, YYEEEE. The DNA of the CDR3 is TGTGCCAGCGCCTCGCTTCCGGGACTAGCGGACAATGAGCAGTTCTTC. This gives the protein CASASLPGLADNEQFF.

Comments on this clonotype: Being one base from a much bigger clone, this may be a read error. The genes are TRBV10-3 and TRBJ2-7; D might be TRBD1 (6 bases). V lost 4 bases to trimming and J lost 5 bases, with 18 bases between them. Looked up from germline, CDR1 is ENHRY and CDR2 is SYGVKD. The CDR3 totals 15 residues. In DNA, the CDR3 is TGTGCCATCAGTGGGCCCGGGACACTCAACAACGAGCAGTACTTC. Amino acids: CAISGPGTLNNEQYF.